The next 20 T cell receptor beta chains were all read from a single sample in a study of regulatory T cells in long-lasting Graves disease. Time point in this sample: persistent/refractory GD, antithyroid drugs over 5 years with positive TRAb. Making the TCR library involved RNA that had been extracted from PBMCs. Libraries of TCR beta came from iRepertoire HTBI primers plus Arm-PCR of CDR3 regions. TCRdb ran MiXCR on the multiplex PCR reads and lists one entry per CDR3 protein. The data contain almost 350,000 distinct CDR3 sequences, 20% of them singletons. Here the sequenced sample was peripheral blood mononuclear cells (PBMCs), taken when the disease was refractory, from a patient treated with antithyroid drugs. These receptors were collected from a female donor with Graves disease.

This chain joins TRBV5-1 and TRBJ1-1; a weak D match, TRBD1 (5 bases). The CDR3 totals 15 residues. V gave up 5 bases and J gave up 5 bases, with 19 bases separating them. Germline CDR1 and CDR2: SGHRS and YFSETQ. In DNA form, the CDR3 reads TGCGCCAGCAGGCTGTACCTCGGGGGGGAGACTGAAGCTTTCTTT. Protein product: CASRLYLGGETEAFF.

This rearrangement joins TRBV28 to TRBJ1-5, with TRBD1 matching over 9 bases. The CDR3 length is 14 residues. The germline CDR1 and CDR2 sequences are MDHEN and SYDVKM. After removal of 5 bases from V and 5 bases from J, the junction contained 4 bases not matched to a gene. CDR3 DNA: TGTGCCAGCAGTCAAAGACAGGGGGATCAGCCCCAGCATTTT. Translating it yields CASSQRQGDQPQHF.

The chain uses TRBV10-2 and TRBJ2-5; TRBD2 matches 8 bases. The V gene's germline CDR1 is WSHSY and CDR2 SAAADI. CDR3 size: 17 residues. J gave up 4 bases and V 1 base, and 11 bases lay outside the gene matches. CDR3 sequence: CASSEFQRELEAETQYF. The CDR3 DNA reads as TGCGCCAGCAGTGAGTTCCAGCGGGAGCTTGAAGCAGAGACCCAGTACTTC.

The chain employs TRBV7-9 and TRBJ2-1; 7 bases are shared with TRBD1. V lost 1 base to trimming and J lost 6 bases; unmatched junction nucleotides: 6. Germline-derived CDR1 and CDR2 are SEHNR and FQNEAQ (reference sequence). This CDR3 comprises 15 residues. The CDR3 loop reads CASSLGTGVGNEQFF. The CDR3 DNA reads TGTGCCAGCAGCTTAGGTACAGGGGTCGGCAATGAGCAGTTCTTC.

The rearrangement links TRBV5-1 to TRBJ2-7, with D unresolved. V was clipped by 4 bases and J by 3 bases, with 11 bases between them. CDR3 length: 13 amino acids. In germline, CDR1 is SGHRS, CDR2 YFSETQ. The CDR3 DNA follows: TGCGCCAGCAGCGATACAGAGTACTACGAGCAGTACTTC. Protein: CASSDTEYYEQYF.

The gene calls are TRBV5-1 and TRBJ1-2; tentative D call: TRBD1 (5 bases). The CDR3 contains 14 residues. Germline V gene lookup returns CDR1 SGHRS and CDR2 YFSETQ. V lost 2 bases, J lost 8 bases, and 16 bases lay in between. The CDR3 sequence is CASSFEGSVSGYTF. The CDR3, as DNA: TGCGCCAGCAGCTTCGAGGGGTCGGTTAGCGGCTACACCTTC. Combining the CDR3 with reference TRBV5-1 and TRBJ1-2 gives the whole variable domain KAGVTQTPRYLIKTRGQQVTLSCSPISGHRSVSWYQQTPGQGLQFLFEYFSETQRNKGNFPGRFSGRQFSNSRSEMNVSTLELGDSALYLCASSFEGSVSGYTFGSGTRLTVV.

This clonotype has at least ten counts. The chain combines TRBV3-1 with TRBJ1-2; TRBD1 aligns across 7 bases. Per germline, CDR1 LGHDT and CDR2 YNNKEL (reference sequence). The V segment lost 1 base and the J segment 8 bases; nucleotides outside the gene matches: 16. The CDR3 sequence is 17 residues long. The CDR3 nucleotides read TGTGCCAGCAGCCAAGTCCCCTCAGGGGGGGGGCAGTCGGGCTACACCTTC. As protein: CASSQVPSGGGQSGYTF.

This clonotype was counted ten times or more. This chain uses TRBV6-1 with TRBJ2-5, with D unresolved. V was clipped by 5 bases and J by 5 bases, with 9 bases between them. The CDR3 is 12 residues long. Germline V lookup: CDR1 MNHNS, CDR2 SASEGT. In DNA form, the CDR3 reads TGTGCCAGCAGTCCCTTGGGGGAGACCCAGTACTTC. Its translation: CASSPLGETQYF.

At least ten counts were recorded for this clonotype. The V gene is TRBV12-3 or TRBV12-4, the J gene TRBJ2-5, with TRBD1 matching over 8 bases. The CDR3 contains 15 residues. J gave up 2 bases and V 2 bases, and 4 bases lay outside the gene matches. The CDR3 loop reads CASSLWQGAQETQYF. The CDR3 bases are TGTGCCAGCAGTTTATGGCAGGGGGCACAAGAGACCCAGTACTTC.

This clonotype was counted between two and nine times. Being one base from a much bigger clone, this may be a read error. The CDR3 loop reads CASSLIVGTEAFF. The DNA for the CDR3 is TGTGCCAGCAGCCTCATCGTGGGCACTGAAGCTTTCTTT. The rearrangement links TRBV11-2 to TRBJ1-1; D uncertain. CDR1 SGHAT and CDR2 FQNNGV come from the germline V gene. Between the trimmed V and J ends, which lost 5 bases and 4 bases, there was a span of 11 bases. This CDR3 is built from 13 residues.

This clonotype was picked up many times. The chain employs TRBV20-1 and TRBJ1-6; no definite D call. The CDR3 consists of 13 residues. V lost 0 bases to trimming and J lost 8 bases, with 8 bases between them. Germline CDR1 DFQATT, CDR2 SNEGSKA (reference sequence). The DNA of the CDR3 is TGCAGTGCTAGAGATATGCTGGATTCACCCCTCCACTTT. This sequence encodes CSARDMLDSPLHF.

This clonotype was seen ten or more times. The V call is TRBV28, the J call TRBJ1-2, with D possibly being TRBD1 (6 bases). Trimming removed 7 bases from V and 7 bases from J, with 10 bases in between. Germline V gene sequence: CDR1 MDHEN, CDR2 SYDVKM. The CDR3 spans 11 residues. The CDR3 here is CASTNRVGYTF. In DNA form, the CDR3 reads TGTGCCAGCACGAACAGGGTTGGCTACACCTTC.

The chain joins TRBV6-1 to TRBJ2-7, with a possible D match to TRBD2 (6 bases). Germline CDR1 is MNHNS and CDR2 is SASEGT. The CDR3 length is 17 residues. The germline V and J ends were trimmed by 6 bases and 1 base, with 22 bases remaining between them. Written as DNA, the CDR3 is TGTGCCAGCAGCCACATAGAACGACTAGACGATTCCTACGAGCAGTACTTC. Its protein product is CASSHIERLDDSYEQYF.

CDR3 nucleotide sequence: TGTGCCAGCAGCTTAGGCGGCGGGGAGGTAGATACGCAGTATTTT. Amino acids: CASSLGGGEVDTQYF. The chain recombines TRBV7-9 with TRBJ2-3, with D possibly matching TRBD2 (6 bases). Germline V gene lookup returns CDR1 SEHNR and CDR2 FQNEAQ (reference sequence). CDR3 length: 15 amino acids. V was cut by 1 base and J by 5 bases, with 13 bases left in between.

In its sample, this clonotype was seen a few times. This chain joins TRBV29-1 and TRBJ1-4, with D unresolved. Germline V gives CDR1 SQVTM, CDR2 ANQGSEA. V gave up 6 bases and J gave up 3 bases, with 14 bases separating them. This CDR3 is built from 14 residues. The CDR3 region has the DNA TGCAGCGTCGCCCGAGGGAGGGCTAATGAAAAACTGTTTTTT. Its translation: CSVARGRANEKLFF.

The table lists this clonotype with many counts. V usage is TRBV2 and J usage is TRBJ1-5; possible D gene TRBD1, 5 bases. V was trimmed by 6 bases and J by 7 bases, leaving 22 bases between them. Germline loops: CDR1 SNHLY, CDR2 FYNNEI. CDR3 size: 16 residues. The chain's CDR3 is CASRGPGHRSGQPQHF. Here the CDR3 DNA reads TGTGCCAGCAGGGGCCCCGGACACCGGTCTGGCCAGCCCCAGCATTTT.

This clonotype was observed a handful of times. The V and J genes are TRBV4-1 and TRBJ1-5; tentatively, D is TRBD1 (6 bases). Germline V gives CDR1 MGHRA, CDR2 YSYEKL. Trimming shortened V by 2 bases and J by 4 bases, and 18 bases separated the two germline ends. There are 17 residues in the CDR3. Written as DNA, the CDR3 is TGCGCCAGCAGCCAATGGACTCAAGGACAGAGGAATCAGCCCCAGCATTTT. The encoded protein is CASSQWTQGQRNQPQHF.

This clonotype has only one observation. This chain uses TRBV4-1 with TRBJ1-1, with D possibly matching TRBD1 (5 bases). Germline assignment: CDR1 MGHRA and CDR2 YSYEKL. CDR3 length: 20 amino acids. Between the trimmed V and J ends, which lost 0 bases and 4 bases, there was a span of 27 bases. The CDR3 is CASSQDTRAWRPRGSTEAFF. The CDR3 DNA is TGCGCCAGCAGCCAAGATACACGCGCCTGGAGGCCGAGGGGAAGCACTGAAGCTTTCTTT.

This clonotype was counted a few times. The CDR3 nucleotides are TGTGCCAGCAGCTTAGCCCCGGGACAGGCCTCCTACGAGCAGTACTTC. Its translation: CASSLAPGQASYEQYF. The J gene is TRBJ2-7, the V gene TRBV7-9, with 8 positions matching TRBD1. The CDR3 is made up of 16 amino acids. Germline-derived CDR1 and CDR2 are SEHNR and FQNEAQ (reference sequence). J was trimmed by 0 bases and V by 0 bases; bases with no gene match: 4. Complete variable domain (other parts from reference TRBV7-9 and TRBJ2-7): DTGVSQNPRHKITKRGQNVTFRCDPISEHNRLYWYRQTLGQGPEFLTYFQNEAQLEKSRLLSDRFSAERPKGSFSTLEIQRTEQGDSAMYLCASSLAPGQASYEQYFGPGTRLTVT.

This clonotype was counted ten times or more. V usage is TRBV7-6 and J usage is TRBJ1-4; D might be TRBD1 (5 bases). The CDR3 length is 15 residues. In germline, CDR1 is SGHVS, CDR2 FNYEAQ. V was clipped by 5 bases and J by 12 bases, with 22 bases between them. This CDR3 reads CASSIPRDRGGELFF. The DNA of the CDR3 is TGTGCCAGCAGCATCCCCCGGGACCGCGGAGGAGAACTGTTTTTT.